The 7 T cell receptor beta chains reported below all come from one sample, sequenced in a study of chemoradiotherapy in HPV16-positive cancers. Sequencing used immunoSEQ multiplex PCR; TCRdb keeps in-frame clones, though not all of them. The sample lists more than 12,000 clones, about nine tenths occurring once. The material sequenced was blood, taken from a patient who underwent chemoradiotherapy. The receptors stem from a human donor with HPV-associated anogenital cancer.

This clone is a singleton in its sample. The chain joins TRBV11-2 to TRBJ2-5; possibly TRBD1 or TRBD2 for D (6 bases each). Matching the DNA end better, TRBJ2-7 makes the J call doubtful. From germline, CDR1 is SGHAT and CDR2 FQNNGV. CDR3 length: 16 amino acids. This CDR3 is CASSLGGALVSYEQYF. The CDR3 DNA follows: TGTGCCAGCAGCTTAGGGGGGGCTTTAGTTTCCTACGAGCAGTACTTC.

The rearrangement joins TRBV6-1 to TRBJ1-1, with D possibly TRBD1 on 5 matching bases. CDR3 length equals 12 residues. The ends were cut back, 7 bases at V and 1 base at J, with 7 bases in the middle. Germline assignment: CDR1 MNHNS and CDR2 SASEGT. CDR3 residues: CASIGQNTEAFF. The CDR3, as DNA: TGTGCCAGCATTGGACAGAACACTGAAGCTTTCTTT.

The rearrangement links TRBV19 to TRBJ2-2; 7 bases fit TRBD2. After removal of 7 bases from V and 4 bases from J, the junction contained 6 bases not matched to a gene. The CDR3 has 14 residues. Germline values: CDR1 LNHDA, CDR2 SQIVND (reference sequence). The DNA for the CDR3 is TGTGCCAGTATTGGGCGGGGGACCACCGGGGAGCTGTTTTTT. Protein product: CASIGRGTTGELFF.

This sequence joins TRBV4-1 and TRBJ1-2, with TRBD1 as a possible D gene (6 bases). The germline V and J ends were trimmed by 2 bases and 8 bases, with 15 bases remaining between them. Germline V gives CDR1 MGHRA, CDR2 YSYEKL. The CDR3 has 14 amino acids. The CDR3 spells CASSQFTGIGGYTF. DNA of the CDR3: TGCGCCAGCAGCCAATTTACAGGGATTGGCGGCTACACCTTC.

The chain is built from TRBV4-3 and TRBJ2-5; D call uncertain. Germline CDR1 is LGHNA and CDR2 is YSLEER. This CDR3 is 17 amino acids long. Trimming took off 0 bases at V and 5 bases at J, with 19 bases between the two ends. CDR3 region: CASSQDLGRDPRETQYF. As DNA, the CDR3 is TGCGCCAGCAGCCAAGATCTCGGACGCGACCCTAGGGAGACCCAGTACTTC.

The chain combines TRBV25-1 with TRBJ2-7; D tentatively fits TRBD1 or TRBD2 (5 bases each). Germline V lookup: CDR1 MGHDK, CDR2 SYGVNS. This CDR3 is 14 amino acids long. V lost 2 bases, J lost 0 bases, and 8 bases lay in between. CDR3 nucleotides: TGTGCCAGCAGTGAAATGGGACGCTCCTACGAGCAGTACTTC. As protein: CASSEMGRSYEQYF.

The rearrangement links TRBV5-4 to TRBJ1-1; D may be TRBD1 (5 bases). With 4 bases removed from V and 0 bases from J, the gap between germline ends came to 10 bases. From germline, CDR1 is SGHNT and CDR2 YYREEE (reference sequence). The CDR3 is 14 amino acids. CDR3 amino acids: CASSVRGLNTEAFF. CDR3 in DNA: TGTGCCAGCAGCGTACGGGGCTTGAACACTGAAGCTTTCTTT. Supplemented by reference TRBV5-4 and TRBJ1-1, the full variable domain reads ETGVTQSPTHLIKTRGQQVTLRCSSQSGHNTVSWYQQALGQGPQFIFQYYREEENGRGNFPPRFSGLQFPNYSSELNVNALELDDSALYLCASSVRGLNTEAFFGQGTRLTVV.